One and the same sample provided the 8 T cell receptor beta chains below, sequenced in a study of cytomegalovirus exposure and HLA in healthy donors (dated by TCRdb to between 2016 and 2019). Library preparation was by the immunoSEQ multiplex PCR assay. The multiplex PCR relied on a mix of 60 forward primers for TCR Vbeta segments and 13 reverse primers for TCR Jbeta segments. Here the immuneACCESS table is served through TCRdb, limited to in-frame sequences with V and J called. Missing clones are a known gap in these copies; in checked studies unresolved V genes cover under half, and the rest lacks a known reason. In all, the sample holds about 120,000 clones, and over 70% of those were seen once. Around 3.7% of the sample comes from the top ten. Specimen: PBMCs. These receptors were obtained from a middle-aged woman in good health and CMV-seronegative.

The chain links TRBV29-1 to TRBJ2-1; tentative D call: TRBD2 (5 bases). Trimming removed 4 bases from V and 4 bases from J, with 11 bases in between. The CDR3 totals 13 residues. The germline V gene encodes CDR1 SQVTM and CDR2 ANQGSEA. This CDR3 reads CSVGENPYNEQFF. The DNA of the CDR3 is TGCAGCGTTGGGGAGAACCCTTACAATGAGCAGTTCTTC.

This clone was seen once. CDR3 protein: CASSVDLAGGINEQFF. CDR3 nucleotide sequence: TGTGCCAGCAGCGTAGATTTAGCGGGAGGGATCAATGAGCAGTTCTTC. The rearrangement links TRBV9 to TRBJ2-1; TRBD2 aligns across 11 bases. V was pared by 0 bases and J by 6 bases, with 5 bases of the junction left unmatched. Looked up from germline, CDR1 is SGDLS and CDR2 is YYNGEE. The CDR3 is 16 residues long.

The CDR3 reads CASSYVGGLQPQHF. The CDR3 DNA reads TGTGCCAGCAGTTACGTCGGGGGTCTTCAGCCCCAGCATTTT. The chain couples TRBV6-6 to TRBJ1-5, with D possibly being TRBD1 (5 bases). V lost 2 bases, J lost 6 bases, and 11 bases lay in between. This CDR3 is 14 amino acids long. The germline gives CDR1 MNHNY, CDR2 SVGAGI (reference sequence).

V is TRBV4-3 and J is TRBJ1-2; D might be TRBD1 (5 bases). V lost 4 bases, J lost 6 bases, and 12 bases lay in between. Germline CDR1 is LGHNA and CDR2 is YSLEER. This CDR3 has 13 residues. The CDR3 is CASSLGGEHGYTF. CDR3 sequence (DNA): TGCGCCAGCAGCCTGGGGGGAGAGCATGGCTACACCTTC.

The chain recombines TRBV19 with TRBJ1-1, with D perhaps TRBD1 (6 bases). Germline V gene data show CDR1 as LNHDA and CDR2 as SQIVND (reference sequence). The V end lost 6 bases, the J end lost 4 bases, and 15 bases lay between the germline ends. The CDR3 contains 14 residues. The CDR3 sequence is CASRWGGAATEAFF. In nucleotides, the CDR3 is TGTGCCAGTAGGTGGGGGGGCGCGGCCACTGAAGCTTTCTTT.

The genes are TRBV28 and TRBJ1-2; D might be TRBD1 (5 bases). The CDR3 length is 15 residues. The V end lost 6 bases, the J end lost 0 bases, and 14 bases lay between the germline ends. CDR1 is MDHEN, CDR2 SYDVKM, per germline. The CDR3 loop reads CASSRRQSPNYGYTF. As DNA, the CDR3 is TGTGCCAGCAGCCGAAGACAGTCTCCTAACTATGGCTACACCTTC.

This CDR3 is CASSSRLAGGRNEQFF. CDR3 nucleotides: TGTGCCAGCAGCTCCCGACTAGCGGGGGGGCGGAATGAGCAGTTCTTC. This rearrangement joins TRBV9 to TRBJ2-1; 14 bases line up with TRBD2. Losses at the gene ends were 4 bases for V and 7 bases for J; bases not matched to a gene: 7. There are 16 residues in the CDR3. Germline V lookup: CDR1 SGDLS, CDR2 YYNGEE.

On this clone itself: One end of the junction does not line up with germline, which may come from a read error. This chain links TRBV7-9 with TRBJ1-1, with unresolved D. Looked up from germline, CDR1 is SEHNR and CDR2 is FQNEAQ (reference sequence). CDR3 length: 15 residues. The CDR3 sequence is CSSRWAAAGNTEAFF. For the CDR3, the DNA is TGTTCCAGCAGGTGGGCGGCAGCGGGGAACACTGAAGCTTTCTTT.